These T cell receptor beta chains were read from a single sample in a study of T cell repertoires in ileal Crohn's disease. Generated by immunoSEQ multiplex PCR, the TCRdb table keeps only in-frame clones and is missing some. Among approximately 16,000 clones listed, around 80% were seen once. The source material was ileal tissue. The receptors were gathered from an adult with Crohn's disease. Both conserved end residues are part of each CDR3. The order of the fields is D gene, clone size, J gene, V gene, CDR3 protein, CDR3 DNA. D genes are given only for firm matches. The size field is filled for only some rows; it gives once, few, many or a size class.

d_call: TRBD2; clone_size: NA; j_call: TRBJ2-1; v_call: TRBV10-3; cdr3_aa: CAIRTSARNEQFF; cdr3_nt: TGTGCCATCCGGACTAGCGCCAGAAATGAGCAGTTCTTC
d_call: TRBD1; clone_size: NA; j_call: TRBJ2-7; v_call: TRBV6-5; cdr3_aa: CASSYSYRGEYEQYF; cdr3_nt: TGTGCCAGCAGTTACTCGTACAGGGGAGAGTACGAGCAGTACTTC
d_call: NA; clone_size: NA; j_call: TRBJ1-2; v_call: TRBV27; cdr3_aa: CASSQEGYGYTF; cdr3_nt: TGTGCCAGCAGTCAAGAAGGTTATGGCTACACCTTC
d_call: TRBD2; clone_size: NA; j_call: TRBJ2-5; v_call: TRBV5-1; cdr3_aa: CASQIAGGNQETQYF; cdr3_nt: TGCGCCAGCCAAATAGCGGGAGGGAATCAAGAGACCCAGTACTTC
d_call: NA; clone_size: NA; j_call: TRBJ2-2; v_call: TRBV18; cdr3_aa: CASSPPSWAGELFF; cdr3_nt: TGTGCCAGCTCACCACCTAGCTGGGCCGGGGAGCTGTTTTTT
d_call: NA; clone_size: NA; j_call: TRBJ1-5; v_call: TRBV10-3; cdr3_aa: CAIRAPGLNQPQHF; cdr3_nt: TGTGCCATCAGGGCGCCAGGGCTAAATCAGCCCCAGCATTTT
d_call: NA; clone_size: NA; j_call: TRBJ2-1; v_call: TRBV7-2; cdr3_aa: CASSLDGGSSYNEQFF; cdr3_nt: TGTGCCAGCAGCTTAGATGGGGGGAGCTCCTACAATGAGCAGTTCTTC
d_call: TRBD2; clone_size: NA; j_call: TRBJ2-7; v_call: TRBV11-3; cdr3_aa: CASSLGGAGASYEQYF; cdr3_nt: TGTGCCAGCAGCTTAGGTGGGGCGGGAGCCTCCTACGAGCAGTACTTC
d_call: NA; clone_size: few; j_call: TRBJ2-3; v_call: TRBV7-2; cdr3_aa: CASSFTDTQYF; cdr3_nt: TGTGCCAGCAGCTTCACAGATACGCAGTATTTT
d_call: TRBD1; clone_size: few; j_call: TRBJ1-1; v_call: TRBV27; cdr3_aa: CASSAQGARIPEAFF; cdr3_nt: TGTGCCAGCAGTGCACAGGGGGCAAGAATACCTGAAGCTTTCTTT
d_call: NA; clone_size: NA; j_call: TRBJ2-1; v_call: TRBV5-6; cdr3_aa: CASSLRTYNEQFF; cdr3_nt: TGTGCCAGCAGCTTGCGGACTTACAATGAGCAGTTCTTC
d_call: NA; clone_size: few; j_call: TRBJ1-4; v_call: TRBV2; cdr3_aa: CASSEYRTASNEKLFF; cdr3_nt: TGTGCCAGCAGTGAATATCGGACAGCTTCTAATGAAAAACTGTTTTTT
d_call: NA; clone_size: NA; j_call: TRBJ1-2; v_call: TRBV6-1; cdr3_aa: CASTLGYGYTF; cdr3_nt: TGTGCCAGCACCCTCGGCTATGGCTACACCTTC